The rows below give T cell receptor beta chains drawn from one sample of a study of early T cells in non-severe SARS-CoV-2 infection. TCRdb reprocessed the 5' RACE reads with MiXCR, giving one entry per CDR3 protein. In the table there are 85,000 to 90,000 distinct CDR3 sequences, approximately 15% of which are singletons. Material: whole blood. These receptors were collected from an adult who was a healthcare worker with PCR-confirmed SARS-CoV-2 infection or an uninfected control (not recorded which). The CDR3 runs from the conserved cysteine through the conserved F or W. Fields, in order: clone size, V gene, D gene, J gene, CDR3 protein, CDR3 DNA. D genes are given only for firm matches. The size of a clone is reported for some rows only, either as once, few or many, or as a class for expanded clones.

clone size: few
V gene: TRBV29-1
D gene: .
J gene: TRBJ1-1
CDR3 protein: CSVEPLFGTEAFF
CDR3 DNA: TGCAGCGTTGAGCCTCTTTTTGGCACTGAAGCTTTCTTT

clone size: .
V gene: TRBV6-6
D gene: .
J gene: TRBJ1-2
CDR3 protein: CASSYGVGLRGTDGYTF
CDR3 DNA: TGTGCCAGCAGTTACGGTGTGGGGTTAAGGGGGACGGATGGCTACACCTTC

clone size: few
V gene: TRBV4-1
D gene: TRBD1
J gene: TRBJ2-7
CDR3 protein: CASSQVRDRGDEQYF
CDR3 DNA: TGCGCCAGCAGCCAAGTACGGGACAGGGGTGACGAGCAGTACTTC

clone size: many
V gene: TRBV11-2
D gene: .
J gene: TRBJ2-3
CDR3 protein: CASSLNFPPDTQYF
CDR3 DNA: TGTGCCAGCAGCCTGAATTTCCCCCCCGATACGCAGTATTTT

clone size: many
V gene: TRBV5-1
D gene: .
J gene: TRBJ1-2
CDR3 protein: CASADSSFYGYTF
CDR3 DNA: TGCGCCAGCGCGGACTCCAGCTTCTATGGCTACACCTTC

clone size: few
V gene: TRBV11-3
D gene: TRBD2
J gene: TRBJ2-4
CDR3 protein: CASSSGGVGDIQYF
CDR3 DNA: TGTGCCAGCAGCTCGGGAGGCGTCGGGGACATTCAGTACTTC

clone size: few
V gene: TRBV7-2
D gene: TRBD2
J gene: TRBJ2-1
CDR3 protein: CASTLAGASYNEQFF
CDR3 DNA: TGTGCCAGCACCTTAGCGGGAGCGTCCTACAATGAGCAGTTCTTC

clone size: .
V gene: TRBV11-1
D gene: .
J gene: TRBJ2-1
CDR3 protein: CASSHPPNNEQFF
CDR3 DNA: TGTGCCAGCAGCCACCCCCCCAACAATGAGCAGTTCTTC

clone size: .
V gene: TRBV3-1
D gene: .
J gene: TRBJ1-1
CDR3 protein: CASSQDPGWDTEAFF
CDR3 DNA: TGTGCCAGCAGCCAAGATCCAGGGTGGGACACTGAAGCTTTCTTT

clone size: few
V gene: TRBV24-1
D gene: TRBD1
J gene: TRBJ1-1
CDR3 protein: CATDRVGTEAFF
CDR3 DNA: TGTGCCACCGACAGGGTCGGAACTGAAGCTTTCTTT

clone size: .
V gene: TRBV9
D gene: TRBD1
J gene: TRBJ2-7
CDR3 protein: CASTPGGASYEQYF
CDR3 DNA: TGTGCCAGCACCCCAGGGGGAGCCTCCTACGAGCAGTACTTC

clone size: .
V gene: TRBV5-4
D gene: TRBD2
J gene: TRBJ2-7
CDR3 protein: CATRTSGGSYEQYF
CDR3 DNA: TGTGCTACACGGACTAGCGGGGGGTCCTACGAGCAGTACTTC

clone size: .
V gene: TRBV9
D gene: TRBD2
J gene: TRBJ2-2
CDR3 protein: CASSVALLAGAIDTGELFF
CDR3 DNA: TGTGCCAGCAGCGTAGCTCTGCTAGCGGGAGCCATAGACACCGGGGAGCTGTTTTTT

clone size: few
V gene: TRBV29-1
D gene: .
J gene: TRBJ1-2
CDR3 protein: CSVETEFSTHYGYTF
CDR3 DNA: TGCAGCGTTGAAACAGAATTTTCTACCCATTATGGCTACACCTTC

clone size: .
V gene: TRBV7-8
D gene: TRBD1
J gene: TRBJ2-3
CDR3 protein: CASSLGTGGDTQYF
CDR3 DNA: TGTGCCAGCAGCTTAGGGACAGGGGGAGATACGCAGTATTTT

clone size: few
V gene: TRBV28
D gene: TRBD1
J gene: TRBJ2-2
CDR3 protein: CASRVPGGGELFF
CDR3 DNA: TGTGCCAGCAGGGTCCCAGGGGGCGGGGAGCTGTTTTTT

clone size: few
V gene: TRBV27
D gene: .
J gene: TRBJ2-3
CDR3 protein: CASSLLGTDTQYF
CDR3 DNA: TGTGCCAGCAGTCTCCTTGGCACAGATACGCAGTATTTT

clone size: .
V gene: TRBV1
D gene: .
J gene: TRBJ2-3
CDR3 protein: CTSSPRTSGPDTQYF
CDR3 DNA: TGCACCAGCAGCCCGCGGACTAGCGGGCCAGATACGCAGTATTTT

clone size: many
V gene: TRBV7-8
D gene: .
J gene: TRBJ2-1
CDR3 protein: CASSWGVTGEQFF
CDR3 DNA: TGTGCCAGCAGCTGGGGGGTGACGGGTGAGCAGTTCTTC

clone size: .
V gene: TRBV12-3/TRBV12-4
D gene: .
J gene: TRBJ2-5
CDR3 protein: CASSLVVLGARETQYF
CDR3 DNA: TGTGCCAGCAGTTTAGTCGTATTGGGGGCTAGAGAGACCCAGTACTTC

clone size: many
V gene: TRBV14
D gene: .
J gene: TRBJ1-3
CDR3 protein: CASSQGAAWNTIYF
CDR3 DNA: TGTGCCAGCAGCCAGGGGGCCGCCTGGAACACCATATATTTT

clone size: few
V gene: TRBV7-6
D gene: .
J gene: TRBJ2-3
CDR3 protein: CASSIRLVPTDTQYF
CDR3 DNA: TGTGCCAGCAGTATCCGACTAGTCCCCACAGATACGCAGTATTTT

clone size: many
V gene: TRBV10-3
D gene: TRBD2
J gene: TRBJ2-7
CDR3 protein: CAISEGLAGMSEQYF
CDR3 DNA: TGTGCCATCAGTGAGGGACTAGCGGGAATGTCCGAGCAGTACTTC

clone size: .
V gene: TRBV27
D gene: .
J gene: TRBJ2-6
CDR3 protein: CASSSPGTGANVLTF
CDR3 DNA: TGTGCCAGCAGTTCCCCGGGAACTGGGGCCAACGTCCTGACTTTC

clone size: .
V gene: TRBV5-5
D gene: TRBD1
J gene: TRBJ2-7
CDR3 protein: CASSLRGQGREQYF
CDR3 DNA: TGTGCCAGCAGCTTGCGGGGACAGGGGCGCGAGCAGTACTTC

clone size: many
V gene: TRBV7-3
D gene: TRBD1
J gene: TRBJ2-7
CDR3 protein: CASRGSGTGAYEQYF
CDR3 DNA: TGTGCCAGCAGGGGATCCGGGACAGGAGCCTACGAGCAGTACTTC

clone size: .
V gene: TRBV9
D gene: TRBD2
J gene: TRBJ2-7
CDR3 protein: CASSVEPSGDTYEQYF
CDR3 DNA: TGTGCCAGCAGCGTAGAACCTAGCGGGGATACCTACGAGCAGTACTTC

clone size: few
V gene: TRBV19
D gene: .
J gene: TRBJ2-5
CDR3 protein: CASSIEPAEETQYF
CDR3 DNA: TGTGCCAGTAGTATAGAACCAGCGGAAGAGACCCAGTACTTC

clone size: .
V gene: TRBV27
D gene: .
J gene: TRBJ2-7
CDR3 protein: CASSLFVDRHGEQYF
CDR3 DNA: TGTGCCAGCAGTTTATTTGTGGACCGACACGGGGAGCAGTACTTC

clone size: .
V gene: TRBV4-2
D gene: TRBD1
J gene: TRBJ1-5
CDR3 protein: CASSPGQGTDQPQHF
CDR3 DNA: TGTGCCAGCAGCCCGGGACAGGGGACCGATCAGCCCCAGCATTTT

clone size: .
V gene: TRBV27
D gene: .
J gene: TRBJ2-7
CDR3 protein: CASAGSANEQYF
CDR3 DNA: TGTGCCAGCGCGGGTTCCGCCAACGAACAGTACTTC

clone size: .
V gene: TRBV7-9
D gene: .
J gene: TRBJ2-1
CDR3 protein: CASSLVLGNEQFF
CDR3 DNA: TGTGCCAGCAGCTTAGTTCTAGGCAATGAGCAGTTCTTC

clone size: .
V gene: TRBV20-1
D gene: .
J gene: TRBJ1-2
CDR3 protein: CSAKMEGTNYGYTF
CDR3 DNA: TGCAGTGCCAAAATGGAGGGGACTAACTATGGCTACACCTTC

clone size: many
V gene: TRBV12-3/TRBV12-4
D gene: .
J gene: TRBJ2-7
CDR3 protein: CASSPDPSYEQYF
CDR3 DNA: TGTGCCAGCAGTCCCGATCCATCCTACGAGCAGTACTTC

clone size: few
V gene: TRBV18
D gene: TRBD1
J gene: TRBJ1-1
CDR3 protein: CASSPWDRASEAFF
CDR3 DNA: TGTGCCAGCTCACCATGGGACAGGGCAAGTGAAGCTTTCTTT

clone size: .
V gene: TRBV12-3/TRBV12-4
D gene: .
J gene: TRBJ1-2
CDR3 protein: CASSTRTANYGYTF
CDR3 DNA: TGTGCCAGCAGCACACGTACCGCTAACTATGGCTACACCTTC

clone size: few
V gene: TRBV10-3
D gene: .
J gene: TRBJ2-7
CDR3 protein: CAISESSEQYF
CDR3 DNA: TGTGCCATCAGTGAGTCGAGCGAGCAGTACTTC

clone size: few
V gene: TRBV7-7
D gene: TRBD2
J gene: TRBJ2-1
CDR3 protein: CASSLSGGSSYNEQFF
CDR3 DNA: TGTGCCAGCAGCTTGTCTGGCGGGAGCTCCTACAATGAGCAGTTCTTC

clone size: .
V gene: TRBV10-2
D gene: TRBD1
J gene: TRBJ2-2
CDR3 protein: CASSFDRGLTGELFF
CDR3 DNA: TGCGCCAGCAGTTTCGACAGGGGGCTCACCGGGGAGCTGTTTTTT

clone size: .
V gene: TRBV14
D gene: TRBD1
J gene: TRBJ2-7
CDR3 protein: CASSQGGTGESEQYF
CDR3 DNA: TGTGCCAGCAGCCAAGGGGGGACAGGGGAGTCCGAGCAGTACTTC

clone size: many
V gene: TRBV4-2
D gene: .
J gene: TRBJ1-2
CDR3 protein: CASSQDSVQNYGYTF
CDR3 DNA: TGTGCCAGCAGCCAAGATTCTGTGCAGAACTATGGCTACACCTTC

clone size: .
V gene: TRBV5-4
D gene: TRBD2
J gene: TRBJ2-5
CDR3 protein: CASSRGSRGGQETQYF
CDR3 DNA: TGTGCCAGCAGCCGGGGCAGCCGGGGGGGCCAAGAGACCCAGTACTTC

clone size: few
V gene: TRBV2
D gene: .
J gene: TRBJ2-6
CDR3 protein: CASPDRSGANVLTF
CDR3 DNA: TGTGCCAGCCCTGACAGATCTGGGGCCAACGTCCTGACTTTC

clone size: few
V gene: TRBV11-2
D gene: .
J gene: TRBJ2-1
CDR3 protein: CASSHWDFTHNEQFF
CDR3 DNA: TGTGCCAGCAGCCACTGGGACTTCACACACAATGAGCAGTTCTTC

clone size: few
V gene: TRBV18
D gene: TRBD2
J gene: TRBJ2-7
CDR3 protein: CASSPLPSGRAYEQYF
CDR3 DNA: TGTGCCAGCTCACCACTGCCTAGCGGGAGGGCCTACGAGCAGTACTTC

clone size: .
V gene: TRBV7-2
D gene: .
J gene: TRBJ1-2
CDR3 protein: CASSPQGSSYGYTF
CDR3 DNA: TGTGCCAGCAGCCCCCAGGGATCGTCCTATGGCTACACCTTC

clone size: few
V gene: TRBV7-3
D gene: .
J gene: TRBJ2-1
CDR3 protein: CASSLGGRKDNEQFF
CDR3 DNA: TGTGCCAGCAGCTTAGGGGGTCGGAAAGACAATGAGCAGTTCTTC

clone size: .
V gene: TRBV12-3/TRBV12-4
D gene: .
J gene: TRBJ1-3
CDR3 protein: CASSFGVGGNTIYF
CDR3 DNA: TGTGCCAGCAGTTTCGGCGTTGGTGGAAACACCATATATTTT

clone size: many
V gene: TRBV27
D gene: .
J gene: TRBJ1-2
CDR3 protein: CASSPHYRDGYTF
CDR3 DNA: TGTGCCAGCAGTCCTCACTACAGGGATGGCTACACCTTC

clone size: many
V gene: TRBV24-1
D gene: .
J gene: TRBJ2-1
CDR3 protein: CATSDRPDGRNEQFF
CDR3 DNA: TGTGCCACCAGTGACCGCCCCGACGGCCGCAATGAGCAGTTCTTC

clone size: many
V gene: TRBV24-1
D gene: .
J gene: TRBJ2-1
CDR3 protein: CATSDSGETSYNEQFF
CDR3 DNA: TGTGCCACCAGTGATTCGGGCGAAACCTCCTACAATGAGCAGTTCTTC

clone size: many
V gene: TRBV13
D gene: .
J gene: TRBJ1-1
CDR3 protein: CATYMNTEAFF
CDR3 DNA: TGTGCCACTTACATGAACACTGAAGCTTTCTTT

clone size: .
V gene: TRBV29-1
D gene: .
J gene: TRBJ2-7
CDR3 protein: CSVPDANYEQYF
CDR3 DNA: TGCAGCGTGCCGGACGCTAACTACGAGCAGTACTTC

clone size: .
V gene: TRBV7-9
D gene: .
J gene: TRBJ1-3
CDR3 protein: CASSLARGGGNTIYF
CDR3 DNA: TGTGCCAGCAGCTTAGCGAGGGGAGGTGGAAACACCATATATTTT